Listed here is a single TCR beta chain. Its target is unknown. Method: immunoSEQ multiplex PCR; TCRdb's copy keeps in-frame clones and lacks some. The table has about 70,000 clones, around 90% seen once. This entry is derived from a study of T cell responses to AZD1222 COVID-19 vaccine. Study-wide results and caveats: Spike-specific TCR breadth and depth were elevated following two AZD1222 doses. As reported, nearly half of all spike-specific TCRs target variant regions that are unmutated. Across spike, vaccine-associated CD4 TCRs were found, dominant at 160-218 and 743-854. Most donors were white British and more were female, and clonal diversity was possibly underestimated.

Germline assignment: CDR1 MNHEY and CDR2 SVGAGI. V was clipped by 4 bases and J by 4 bases, with 14 bases between them. The CDR3 length is 16 residues. The starting material was peripheral blood, obtained 28 days after the second dose of the MenACWY control vaccine. This chain connects TRBV6-5 to TRBJ1-6, with D perhaps matching TRBD1 (6 bases). The TCR originated in an adult who received the MenACWY meningococcal vaccine as a control. In nucleotides, the CDR3 is TGTGCCAGCAGTTCCCAGGGGACACCGTATAATTCACCCCTCCACTTT. Its protein is CASSSQGTPYNSPLHF.